The 18 T cell receptor beta chains below all came from one sample that was sequenced in a study of cytomegalovirus exposure and HLA in healthy donors. PCR amplification relied on 60 Vbeta primers (plus 13 Jbeta primers). Assay: immunoSEQ multiplex PCR; the TCRdb copy retains only in-frame clones and omits some. The table has under 200,000 clones, 70% to 90% seen once. The sample comprised PBMCs. Source of these receptors: a woman aged 25 to 39 in good health and CMV-seronegative.

This sequence joins TRBV7-9 and TRBJ2-4; no firm D call. This CDR3 is built from 11 residues. In germline, CDR1 is SEHNR, CDR2 FQNEAQ (reference sequence). The V end was cut by 3 bases, the J end by 7 bases, with 4 bases between. The CDR3 spells CASSFANIQYF. DNA of the CDR3: TGTGCCAGCAGCTTTGCGAACATTCAGTACTTC.

This chain links TRBV18 with TRBJ2-2; 7 bases are shared with TRBD1. The germline CDR1 and CDR2 sequences are KGHSH and LQKENI. J gave up 10 bases and V 3 bases, and 14 bases lay outside the gene matches. This CDR3 region has 16 residues. The CDR3 DNA sequence: TGTGCCAGCTCACCCCTAACGCTCCGACAGGGAGTGGAGCTGTTTTTT. It specifies CASSPLTLRQGVELFF.

J is TRBJ1-4 and V is TRBV9, with 8 positions matching TRBD1. Germline lookup yields CDR1 SGDLS and CDR2 YYNGEE. V trimming: 3 bases; J trimming: 7 bases; junction bases outside the gene matches: 8. The CDR3 length is 15 residues. The CDR3 protein is CASSAIQGEGEKLFF. CDR3 coding DNA: TGTGCCAGCAGCGCGATACAGGGGGAGGGTGAAAAACTGTTTTTT. Drawing the rest from reference TRBV9 and TRBJ1-4, the complete variable domain is DSGVTQTPKHLITATGQRVTLRCSPRSGDLSVYWYQQSLDQGLQFLIQYYNGEERAKGNILERFSAQQFPDLHSELNLSSLELGDSALYFCASSAIQGEGEKLFFGSGTQLSVL.

The V gene is TRBV29-1, the J gene TRBJ1-1, with D maybe TRBD1 (6 bases). V was pared by 3 bases and J by 3 bases, with 14 bases between. The CDR3 loop spans 14 amino acids. Looked up from germline, CDR1 is SQVTM and CDR2 is ANQGSEA. CDR3 DNA: TGCAGCGTTGACCTCCTGACAGGCGACACTGAAGCTTTCTTT. Encoded protein: CSVDLLTGDTEAFF.

CDR3 DNA: TGTGCCAGCTCACCTCTCGAGGAGGGAGGTGGCTACACCTTC. This encodes CASSPLEEGGGYTF. This chain uses TRBV18 with TRBJ1-2; unclear D gene. Germline assignment: CDR1 KGHSH and CDR2 LQKENI. Trimming pared 3 bases from V and 7 bases from J, leaving 15 bases between. This CDR3 is built from 14 residues.

The CDR3 DNA reads as TGTGCCAGCAGCTTAGCGAGGACAGCCGAGCAGTTCTTC. Translated: CASSLARTAEQFF. The chain links TRBV7-2 to TRBJ2-1; D may be TRBD1 (6 bases). The CDR3 extends over 13 amino acids. Trimming stripped 0 bases from V and 10 bases from J, with 10 bases between. Germline loops: CDR1 SGHTA, CDR2 FQGNSA. Drawing the rest from reference TRBV7-2 and TRBJ2-1, the complete variable domain is GAGVSQSPSNKVTEKGKDVELRCDPISGHTALYWYRQSLGQGLEFLIYFQGNSAPDKSGLPSDRFSAERTGGSVSTLTIQRTQQEDSAVYLCASSLARTAEQFFGPGTRLTVL.

The count of this clone is one. The rearrangement links TRBV9 to TRBJ2-2; 8 bases are shared with TRBD2. With V trimmed by 3 bases and J by 7 bases, 14 bases remained unmatched. The CDR3 extends over 17 amino acids. CDR1 SGDLS and CDR2 YYNGEE come from the germline V gene. The CDR3 nucleotides read TGTGCCAGCAGCGCCCCTTCGGGGGGGAGGAACGTCGGGGAGCTGTTTTTT. It encodes CASSAPSGGRNVGELFF.

This clone showed up just a few times. This rearrangement joins TRBV12-5 to TRBJ2-5, with 10 bases lining up with TRBD2. With V trimmed by 1 base and J by 4 bases, 3 bases remained unmatched. Germline loops: CDR1 LGHNT, CDR2 FRNRAP. CDR3 length: 15 amino acids. DNA of the CDR3: TGTGCTAGTGGTTTGGGCCTAGCGGGAGTAGAGACCCAGTACTTC. This gives the protein CASGLGLAGVETQYF.

The rearrangement uses TRBV2 and TRBJ2-7; 7 nucleotides match TRBD1. CDR3 length: 14 amino acids. CDR1 is SNHLY, CDR2 FYNNEI, per germline. V shed 5 bases, J shed 4 bases, and the junction held 8 bases outside the gene matches. The CDR3: CASSLGQRVYEQYF. The CDR3, as DNA: TGTGCCAGCAGTCTGGGACAGAGAGTTTACGAGCAGTACTTC. Full variable domain (rest looked up from reference TRBV2 and TRBJ2-7): EPEVTQTPSHQVTQMGQEVILRCVPISNHLYFYWYRQILGQKVEFLVSFYNNEISEKSEIFDDQFSVERPDGSNFTLKIRSTKLEDSAMYFCASSLGQRVYEQYFGPGTRLTVT.

This chain links TRBV6-1 with TRBJ1-2; D gene ambiguous. Trimming removed 4 bases from V and 2 bases from J, with 11 bases in between. Germline CDR1 reads MNHNS; CDR2 reads SASEGT. The CDR3 totals 14 residues. The CDR3 sequence is CASSVPRGNYGYTF. For the CDR3, the DNA is TGTGCCAGCAGTGTTCCCCGAGGGAACTATGGCTACACCTTC.

The chain has TRBV6-6 and TRBJ1-5, with D hard to call. The CDR3 consists of 14 residues. Between the trimmed V and J ends, which lost 6 bases and 2 bases, there was a span of 11 bases. Germline loops: CDR1 MNHNY, CDR2 SVGAGI (reference sequence). The chain's CDR3 is CASSPLRGNQPQHF. The CDR3 DNA follows: TGTGCCAGCAGCCCTCTAAGAGGCAATCAGCCCCAGCATTTT.

In its sample, this clone was seen a few times. This CDR3 reads CASSGGGGRRLGSNQPQHF. The CDR3 DNA sequence: TGCGCCAGCAGCGGTGGGGGGGGCCGGCGGTTAGGGAGCAATCAGCCCCAGCATTTT. This chain joins TRBV5-1 and TRBJ1-5, with a weak D call TRBD1 (6 bases). Germline V CDR1 and CDR2: SGHRS, YFSETQ. V was shortened by 4 bases and J by 1 base, with 24 bases between the two germline ends. This CDR3 is 19 amino acids long.

This clone has more than one count but fewer than ten. The V gene is TRBV18, the J gene TRBJ2-1; 7 bases map to TRBD1. In germline, CDR1 is KGHSH, CDR2 LQKENI. Trimming took 10 bases from V and 8 from J; bases not matched to a gene: 8. The CDR3 loop spans 12 amino acids. The chain's CDR3 is CATQGGHHEQFF. CDR3 nucleotide sequence: TGTGCCACACAAGGGGGCCATCATGAGCAGTTCTTC.

This rearrangement joins TRBV29-1 to TRBJ2-7; D perhaps matches TRBD2 (7 bases). The germline V gene encodes CDR1 SQVTM and CDR2 ANQGSEA. The ends were cut back, 4 bases at V and 5 bases at J, with 12 bases in the middle. The length of the CDR3 is 12 residues. CDR3 DNA sequence: TGCAGCGTTGGATGGGGGGGCGACGAGCAGTACTTC. Translation: CSVGWGGDEQYF.

This chain links TRBV11-2 with TRBJ2-7; TRBD1 matches at 10 bases. This CDR3 comprises 15 residues. Looked up from germline, CDR1 is SGHAT and CDR2 is FQNNGV. Trimming removed 4 bases from V and 5 bases from J; junction bases left unmatched: 8. CDR3 residues: CASSSSRDRGHEQYF. DNA for the CDR3: TGTGCCAGCAGCTCCAGCCGGGACAGGGGCCACGAGCAGTACTTC.

The J gene is TRBJ2-7, the V gene TRBV28; 8 bases align to TRBD1. V trimming: 10 bases; J trimming: 6 bases; junction bases outside the gene matches: 20. Germline V lookup: CDR1 MDHEN, CDR2 SYDVKM. CDR3 size: 16 residues. The CDR3 is CATSGGAGRTSREQYF. The CDR3 nucleotides read TGTGCCACCTCAGGGGGCGCGGGGCGGACCTCCCGCGAGCAGTACTTC.

This chain uses TRBV7-9 with TRBJ1-2; TRBD1 might be the D (6 bases). CDR1 and CDR2 (germline): SEHNR, FQNEAQ (reference sequence). V shed 3 bases and J shed 5 bases, with 13 bases lying between them. CDR3 size: 14 residues. The CDR3 region has the DNA TGTGCCAGCAGCTTTAGTACGACAGGATATGGCTACACCTTC. Its translation is CASSFSTTGYGYTF. The full variable domain, with the rest looked up from reference TRBV7-9 and TRBJ1-2, is DTGVSQNPRHKITKRGQNVTFRCDPISEHNRLYWYRQTLGQGPEFLTYFQNEAQLEKSRLLSDRFSAERPKGSFSTLEIQRTEQGDSAMYLCASSFSTTGYGYTFGSGTRLTVV.

V and J are TRBV28 and TRBJ2-2; 7 nucleotides agree with TRBD2. CDR1 is MDHEN and CDR2 is SYDVKM in the germline V gene. Trimming took 6 bases from V and 4 from J; bases not matched to a gene: 8. The CDR3 covers 15 residues. Here the CDR3 reads CASRQSGLVTGELFF. The CDR3 nucleotides are TGTGCCAGCAGACAAAGCGGACTAGTCACCGGGGAGCTGTTTTTT. Full variable domain (rest looked up from reference TRBV28 and TRBJ2-2): DVKVTQSSRYLVKRTGEKVFLECVQDMDHENMFWYRQDPGLGLRLIYFSYDVKMKEKGDIPEGYSVSREKKERFSLILESASTNQTSMYLCASRQSGLVTGELFFGEGSRLTVL.